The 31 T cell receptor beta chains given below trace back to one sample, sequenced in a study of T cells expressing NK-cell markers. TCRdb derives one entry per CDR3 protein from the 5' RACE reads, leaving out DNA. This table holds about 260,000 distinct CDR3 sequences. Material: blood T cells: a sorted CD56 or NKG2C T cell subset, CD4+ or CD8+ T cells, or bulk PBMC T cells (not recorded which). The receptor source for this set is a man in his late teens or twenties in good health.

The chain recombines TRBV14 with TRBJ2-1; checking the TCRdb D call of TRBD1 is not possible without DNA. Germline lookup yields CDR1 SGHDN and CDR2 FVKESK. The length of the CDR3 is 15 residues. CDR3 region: CASSQVWGNGNEQFF.

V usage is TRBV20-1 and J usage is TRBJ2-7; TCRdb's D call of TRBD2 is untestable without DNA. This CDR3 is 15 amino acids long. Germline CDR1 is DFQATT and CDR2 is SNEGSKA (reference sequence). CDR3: CSARALAGGPYEQYF.

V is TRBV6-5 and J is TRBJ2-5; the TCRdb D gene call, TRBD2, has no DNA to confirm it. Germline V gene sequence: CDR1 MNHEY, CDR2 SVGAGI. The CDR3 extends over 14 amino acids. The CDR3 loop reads CASSPPGLGETQYF.

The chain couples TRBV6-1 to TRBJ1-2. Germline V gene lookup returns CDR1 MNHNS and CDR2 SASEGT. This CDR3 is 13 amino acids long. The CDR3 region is CASKGTRTAGYTF.

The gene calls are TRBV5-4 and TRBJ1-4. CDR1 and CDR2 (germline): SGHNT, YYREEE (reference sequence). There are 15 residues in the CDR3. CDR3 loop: CASSLAGSGNEKLFF.

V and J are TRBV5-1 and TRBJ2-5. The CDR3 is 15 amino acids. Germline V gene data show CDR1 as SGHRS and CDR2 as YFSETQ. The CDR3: CASRPQAGGQETQYF.

CDR3 residues: CATTGEDEQFF. The rearrangement uses TRBV24-1 and TRBJ2-1; TCRdb selects TRBD1, and the lack of DNA leaves this call unchecked. The germline V gene encodes CDR1 KGHDR and CDR2 SFDVKD. CDR3 length equals 11 residues.

The CDR3 reads CASSRWASGTSDTQYF. The chain combines TRBV5-1 with TRBJ2-3; TCRdb gives TRBD2 as the D gene, but with no DNA this cannot be confirmed. The CDR3 sequence is 16 residues long. Germline V CDR1 and CDR2: SGHRS, YFSETQ. Variable domain in full (rest from reference TRBV5-1 and TRBJ2-3): KAGVTQTPRYLIKTRGQQVTLSCSPISGHRSVSWYQQTPGQGLQFLFEYFSETQRNKGNFPGRFSGRQFSNSRSEMNVSTLELGDSALYLCASSRWASGTSDTQYFGPGTRLTVL.

CDR3: CASSPVRGRLNTEAFF. The chain has TRBV6-1 and TRBJ1-1. CDR1 is MNHNS, CDR2 SASEGT, per germline. CDR3 length: 16 amino acids.

The CDR3 here is CSASPGRNTIYF. This chain uses TRBV20-1 with TRBJ1-3; lacking DNA, the TRBD1 call made by TCRdb goes unchecked. CDR1 is DFQATT, CDR2 SNEGSKA, per germline (reference sequence). The CDR3 is made up of 12 amino acids.

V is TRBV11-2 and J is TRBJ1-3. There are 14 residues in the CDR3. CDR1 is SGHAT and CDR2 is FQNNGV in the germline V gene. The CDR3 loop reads CASSFGDSGNTIYF.

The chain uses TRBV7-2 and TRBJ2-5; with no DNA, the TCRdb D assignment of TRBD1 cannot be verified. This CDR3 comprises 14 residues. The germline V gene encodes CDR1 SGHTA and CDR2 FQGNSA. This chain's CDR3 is CASDSNRRRETQYF.

This CDR3 reads CASSSLTSGSINEQFF. The genes are TRBV5-1 and TRBJ2-1; as DNA is missing, the TRBD2 call by TCRdb cannot be tested. The CDR3 covers 16 residues. Germline V gives CDR1 SGHRS, CDR2 YFSETQ. Full variable domain (rest looked up from reference TRBV5-1 and TRBJ2-1): KAGVTQTPRYLIKTRGQQVTLSCSPISGHRSVSWYQQTPGQGLQFLFEYFSETQRNKGNFPGRFSGRQFSNSRSEMNVSTLELGDSALYLCASSSLTSGSINEQFFGPGTRLTVL.

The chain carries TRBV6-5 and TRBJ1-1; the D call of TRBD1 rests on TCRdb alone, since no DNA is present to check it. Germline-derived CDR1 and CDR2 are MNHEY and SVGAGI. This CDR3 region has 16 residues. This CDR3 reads CASSPVRVRRNTEAFF.

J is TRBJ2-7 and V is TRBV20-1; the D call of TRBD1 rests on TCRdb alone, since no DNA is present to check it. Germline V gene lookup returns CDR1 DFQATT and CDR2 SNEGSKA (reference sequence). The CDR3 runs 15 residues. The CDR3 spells CSASNSRGRYYEQYF.

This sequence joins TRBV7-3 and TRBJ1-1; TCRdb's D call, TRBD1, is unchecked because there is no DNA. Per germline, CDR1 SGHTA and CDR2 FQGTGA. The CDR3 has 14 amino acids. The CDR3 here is CASSPTAGITEAFF.

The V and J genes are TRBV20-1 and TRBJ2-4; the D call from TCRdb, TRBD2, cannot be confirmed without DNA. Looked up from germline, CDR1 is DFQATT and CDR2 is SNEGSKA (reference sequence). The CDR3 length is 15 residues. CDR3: CSACSGRTTKNIQYF.

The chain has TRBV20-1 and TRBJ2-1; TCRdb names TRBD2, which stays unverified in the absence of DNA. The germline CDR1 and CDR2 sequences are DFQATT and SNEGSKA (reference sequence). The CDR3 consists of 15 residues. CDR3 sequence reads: CSATQTSGIYNEQFF.

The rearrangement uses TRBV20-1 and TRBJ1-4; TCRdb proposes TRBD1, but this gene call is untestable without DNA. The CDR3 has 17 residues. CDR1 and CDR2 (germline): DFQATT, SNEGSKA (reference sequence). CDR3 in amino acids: CSATLTGTARKGEKLFF.

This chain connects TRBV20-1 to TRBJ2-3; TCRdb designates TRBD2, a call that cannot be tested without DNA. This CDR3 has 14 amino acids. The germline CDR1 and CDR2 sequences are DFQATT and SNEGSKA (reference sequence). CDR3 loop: CSAFSGSGTDTQYF.

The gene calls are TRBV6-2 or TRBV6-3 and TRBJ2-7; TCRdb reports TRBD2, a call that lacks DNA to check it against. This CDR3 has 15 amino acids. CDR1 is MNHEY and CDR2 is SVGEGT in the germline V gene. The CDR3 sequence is CASRPPGLSSYEQYF.

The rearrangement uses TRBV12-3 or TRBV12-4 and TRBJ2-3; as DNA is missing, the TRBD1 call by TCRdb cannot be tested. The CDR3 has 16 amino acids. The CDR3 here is CASSPTGTGSTDTQYF.

The CDR3 spells CASSFHRLAGLPQQYF. The rearrangement joins TRBV28 to TRBJ2-7; TCRdb outputs TRBD2, but without DNA this stays unchecked. CDR1 and CDR2 from the germline V gene are MDHEN and SYDVKM. CDR3 length: 16 residues.

The CDR3: CASSRSYSETQYF. J is TRBJ2-5 and V is TRBV7-2. Germline V lookup: CDR1 SGHTA, CDR2 FQGNSA. The CDR3 contains 13 residues.

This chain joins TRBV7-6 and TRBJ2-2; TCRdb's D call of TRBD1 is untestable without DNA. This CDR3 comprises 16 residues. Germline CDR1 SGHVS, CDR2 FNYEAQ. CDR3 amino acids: CASSTLKGQGPGELFF.

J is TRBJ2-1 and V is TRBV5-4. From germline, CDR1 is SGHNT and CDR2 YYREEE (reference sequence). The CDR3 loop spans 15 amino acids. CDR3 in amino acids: CASSPTSNSYNEQFF.

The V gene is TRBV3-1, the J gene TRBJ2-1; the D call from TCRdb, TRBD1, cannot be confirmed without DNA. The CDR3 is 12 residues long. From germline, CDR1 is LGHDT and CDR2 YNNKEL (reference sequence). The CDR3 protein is CASSVGHNEQFF.

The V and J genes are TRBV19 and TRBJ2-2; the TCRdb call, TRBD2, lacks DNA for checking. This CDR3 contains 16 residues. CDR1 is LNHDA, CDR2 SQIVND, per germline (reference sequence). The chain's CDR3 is CASSIEAGGSTGELFF.

CDR3 protein: CASSPGQGREGQFF. The V gene is TRBV7-2, the J gene TRBJ2-1; the TCRdb call, TRBD1, lacks DNA for checking. The CDR3 totals 14 residues. Germline CDR1 and CDR2: SGHTA and FQGNSA. The variable domain in full, completed from reference TRBV7-2 and TRBJ2-1, reads GAGVSQSPSNKVTEKGKDVELRCDPISGHTALYWYRQSLGQGLEFLIYFQGNSAPDKSGLPSDRFSAERTGGSVSTLTIQRTQQEDSAVYLCASSPGQGREGQFFGPGTRLTVL.

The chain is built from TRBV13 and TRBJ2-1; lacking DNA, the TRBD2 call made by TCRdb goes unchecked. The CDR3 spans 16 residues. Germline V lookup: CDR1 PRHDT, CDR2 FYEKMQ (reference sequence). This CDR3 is CASSLIGSGRSDEQFF.

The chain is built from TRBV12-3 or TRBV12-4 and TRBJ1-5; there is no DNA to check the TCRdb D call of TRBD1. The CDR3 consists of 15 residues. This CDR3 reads CASTGTGGASQPQHF.